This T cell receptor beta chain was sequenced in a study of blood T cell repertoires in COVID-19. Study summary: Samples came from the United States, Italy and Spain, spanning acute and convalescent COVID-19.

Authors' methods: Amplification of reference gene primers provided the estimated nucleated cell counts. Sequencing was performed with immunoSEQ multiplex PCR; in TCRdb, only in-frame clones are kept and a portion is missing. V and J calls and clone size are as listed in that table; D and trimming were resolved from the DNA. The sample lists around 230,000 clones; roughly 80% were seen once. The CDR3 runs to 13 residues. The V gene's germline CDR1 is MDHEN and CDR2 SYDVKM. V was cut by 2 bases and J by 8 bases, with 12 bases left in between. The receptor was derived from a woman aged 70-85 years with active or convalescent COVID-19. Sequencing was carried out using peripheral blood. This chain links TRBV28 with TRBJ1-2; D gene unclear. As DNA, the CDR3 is TGTGCCAGCAGTTTAGTGGCAACCCAAGGCTACACCTTC. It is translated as CASSLVATQGYTF.